The 25 T cell receptor beta chains below come from one sample, sequenced in a study of CD8 T cells in ankylosing spondylitis. Via MiXCR, TCRdb re-called the 5' RACE reads, giving one row per CDR3 protein. The sample has around 100,000 distinct CDR3 sequences; around 24% are singletons. The sequencing input was synovial fluid, either unsorted or a sorted T cell fraction (not recorded which). All receptors come from a male donor with ankylosing spondylitis.

V and J are TRBV5-1 and TRBJ2-1, with D unresolved. The V and J ends lost 4 bases and 4 bases respectively, with 18 bases between them. The length of the CDR3 is 16 residues. Germline CDR1 is SGHRS and CDR2 is YFSETQ. The CDR3 region is CASSPGPSGVYNEQFF. The CDR3 nucleotides read TGCGCCAGCAGCCCCGGACCATCTGGGGTTTACAATGAGCAGTTCTTC.

CDR3 loop: CSAWPPGGQGDEQYF. The CDR3 DNA is TGCAGTGCTTGGCCTCCGGGGGGACAGGGAGACGAGCAGTACTTC. V gene TRBV20-1 combines with J gene TRBJ2-7; 9 bases fit TRBD1. The CDR3 runs to 15 residues. Germline V CDR1 and CDR2: DFQATT, SNEGSKA (reference sequence). V lost 5 bases and J lost 5; bases outside the gene matches: 13.

J is TRBJ2-1 and V is TRBV20-1; possibly TRBD1 for D (6 bases). The CDR3 sequence is 13 residues long. V gave up 1 base and J gave up 4 bases, with 8 bases separating them. Germline V CDR1 and CDR2: DFQATT, SNEGSKA (reference sequence). Here the CDR3 reads CSARAGEYNEQFF. The CDR3 nucleotides read TGCAGTGCTAGAGCAGGGGAATACAATGAGCAGTTCTTC.

The rearrangement joins TRBV20-1 to TRBJ2-1; 9 bases fit TRBD2. There are 14 residues in the CDR3. Germline V lookup: CDR1 DFQATT, CDR2 SNEGSKA (reference sequence). Trimming removed 5 bases from V and 6 bases from J; junction bases left unmatched: 8. DNA for the CDR3: TGCAGTGCTGCTCCGGGACTAGCCATCAATGAGCAGTTCTTC. Amino acids: CSAAPGLAINEQFF.

The gene calls are TRBV7-2 and TRBJ2-5; D is possibly TRBD1 (6 bases). The V gene lost 5 bases and the J gene lost 6 bases, with 16 bases spanning the gap. The CDR3 contains 14 residues. The germline CDR1 and CDR2 sequences are SGHTA and FQGNSA. The CDR3 DNA reads as TGTGCCAGCAGCGCCGGGACAATAATCAAGACCCAGTACTTC. Encoded protein: CASSAGTIIKTQYF.

The sample holds many counts of this clonotype. The V call is TRBV29-1, the J call TRBJ1-2, with TRBD1 identical over 10 bases. The germline gives CDR1 SQVTM, CDR2 ANQGSEA. The trim removed 2 bases at V and 6 bases at J, leaving 12 bases unmatched. The CDR3 is made up of 16 amino acids. The CDR3 DNA reads TGCAGCGTTGAATGGGTTCCCGGGACAGGGGCTGATGGCTACACCTTC. Translation gives CSVEWVPGTGADGYTF.

This clonotype was seen a single time. The chain joins TRBV2 to TRBJ1-1, with 8 bases identical to TRBD1. The junction had 10 bases not matched to a gene; V was cut back by 7 bases and J by 6 bases. CDR1 and CDR2 (germline): SNHLY, FYNNEI. The CDR3 length is 14 residues. This chain's CDR3 is CASTDQGARSEAFF. The CDR3 nucleotides are TGTGCCAGCACAGACCAGGGGGCAAGGTCTGAAGCTTTCTTT.

This clonotype was counted between two and nine times. The gene calls are TRBV5-1 and TRBJ2-3; 7 bases are a match to TRBD1. The CDR3 extends over 14 amino acids. Germline-derived CDR1 and CDR2 are SGHRS and YFSETQ. The V gene end was trimmed by 4 bases and the J gene end by 5 bases; junction bases not matched to a gene: 7. CDR3 in DNA: TGCGCCAGCAGCGACGGGACAGAAGGAGATACGCAGTATTTT. Amino acids: CASSDGTEGDTQYF.

With respect to this clonotype: Germline is not matched at one junction end, which may reflect a read error. The chain couples TRBV18 to TRBJ2-4; 10 nucleotides match TRBD1. The CDR3 loop spans 15 amino acids. CDR1 and CDR2 from the germline V gene are KGHSH and LQKENI. The CDR3 sequence is CDSSPDPGQGNIQYF. The CDR3, as DNA: TGTGACAGCTCACCAGATCCGGGACAGGGGAACATTCAGTACTTC.

This clonotype was observed a few times. The chain joins TRBV20-1 to TRBJ2-3; 9 bases are shared with TRBD1. The CDR3 is 13 amino acids. Germline V CDR1 and CDR2: DFQATT, SNEGSKA (reference sequence). The J segment lost 4 bases and the V segment lost 6 bases, leaving 5 bases of the junction unmatched. The CDR3 reads CSAPRTGADTQYF. The CDR3 DNA sequence: TGCAGTGCCCCGAGGACAGGGGCAGATACGCAGTATTTT.

This chain joins TRBV24-1 and TRBJ2-3; 7 nucleotides agree with TRBD2. The CDR3 spans 15 residues. The germline gives CDR1 KGHDR, CDR2 SFDVKD. V gave up 5 bases and J gave up 4 bases; unmatched junction bases: 8. This chain's CDR3 is CATSGSSGDPDTQYF. The CDR3 DNA follows: TGTGCCACCAGTGGGTCTAGCGGAGACCCAGATACGCAGTATTTT.

The rearrangement uses TRBV20-1 and TRBJ1-5, with D perhaps TRBD1 (5 bases). The CDR3 loop spans 12 amino acids. The germline CDR1 and CDR2 sequences are DFQATT and SNEGSKA (reference sequence). CDR3 in amino acids: CSCGGINQPQHF. The CDR3 DNA reads as TGCAGCTGTGGGGGGATCAATCAGCCCCAGCATTTT.

The rearrangement joins TRBV20-1 to TRBJ1-5; no reliable D call. This CDR3 is built from 13 residues. Germline V lookup: CDR1 DFQATT, CDR2 SNEGSKA (reference sequence). V dropped 6 bases and J dropped 1 base, with 10 bases sitting between them. In nucleotides, the CDR3 is TGCAGTGCAGCTAAGGACAGCAATCAGCCCCAGCATTTT. It yields the protein CSAAKDSNQPQHF.

This clonotype was detected only a few times. The chain recombines TRBV11-2 with TRBJ1-2; D uncertain. V lost 2 bases, J lost 0 bases, and 10 bases lay in between. The CDR3 sequence is 15 residues long. Germline CDR1 reads SGHAT; CDR2 reads FQNNGV. The DNA of the CDR3 is TGTGCCAGCAGCTTAATGGGCGCCGCTAACTATGGCTACACCTTC. It yields the protein CASSLMGAANYGYTF.

The chain is built from TRBV20-1 and TRBJ2-2; TRBD2 agrees at 7 bases. The CDR3 is 14 residues long. The ends lost 4 bases at V and 6 bases at J; junction bases unmatched: 8. Germline V lookup: CDR1 DFQATT, CDR2 SNEGSKA (reference sequence). The CDR3 coding sequence is TGCAGTGCTATGGGGCCGGGAGGTCCCGGGGAGCTGTTTTTT. Protein: CSAMGPGGPGELFF.

This chain connects TRBV2 to TRBJ1-1; 9 nucleotides align to TRBD1. CDR3 length equals 16 residues. The germline V gene has CDR1 SNHLY and CDR2 FYNNEI. J lost 5 bases, V lost 6 bases, and 13 bases had no gene match. The CDR3 DNA is TGTGCCAGCAGCCGGGACAGGGAGGTGGCGAGGACTGAAGCTTTCTTT. Translated, it gives CASSRDREVARTEAFF.

This clonotype was recorded many times. J is TRBJ2-4 and V is TRBV5-1; weak D call: TRBD1 (6 bases). The CDR3 covers 14 residues. The V gene lost 4 bases and the J gene lost 8 bases, with 16 bases spanning the gap. CDR1 is SGHRS and CDR2 is YFSETQ in the germline V gene. As DNA, the CDR3 is TGCGCCAGCAGCCTCCAATGGTCAGGGGACATTCAGTACTTC. Residues: CASSLQWSGDIQYF.

This clonotype was seen many times. The chain is built from TRBV2 and TRBJ2-2; D possibly corresponds to TRBD1 (5 bases). There are 14 residues in the CDR3. Trimming took off 7 bases at V and 4 bases at J, with 13 bases between the two ends. Per germline, CDR1 SNHLY and CDR2 FYNNEI. The CDR3 DNA sequence: TGTGCCAGCAAAAGGACACAAAGCACCGGGGAGCTGTTTTTT. Translation: CASKRTQSTGELFF.

The rearrangement uses TRBV7-8 and TRBJ2-1, with 10 bases fitting TRBD1. The V and J ends lost 1 base and 4 bases, in that order; junction bases with no gene match: 4. This CDR3 is built from 16 residues. CDR1 and CDR2 (germline): SGHVS, FQNEAQ. This chain's CDR3 is CASSLGGTGEYNEQFF. Here the CDR3 DNA reads TGTGCCAGCAGCTTAGGAGGGACAGGGGAATACAATGAGCAGTTCTTC.

This clonotype was counted between two and nine times. V usage is TRBV15 and J usage is TRBJ2-1; the match to TRBD2 covers 7 bases. The CDR3 totals 15 residues. Germline V gene data show CDR1 as LNHNV and CDR2 as YYDKDF (reference sequence). Losses at the gene ends were 5 bases for V and 1 base for J; bases not matched to a gene: 5. The CDR3 DNA sequence: TGTGCCACCAGCGGGGGGGACGGTTCCTACAATGAGCAGTTCTTC. Amino acid sequence: CATSGGDGSYNEQFF.

This clonotype was found many times. The rearrangement links TRBV20-1 to TRBJ2-1, with 8 positions matching TRBD2. This CDR3 has 14 amino acids. In germline, CDR1 is DFQATT, CDR2 SNEGSKA (reference sequence). V lost 5 bases, J lost 5 bases, and 8 bases stayed unmatched. DNA of the CDR3: TGCAGTGCTGTAGCGGGGAGCTGGAACAATGAGCAGTTCTTC. Its protein product is CSAVAGSWNNEQFF.

This chain links TRBV11-1 with TRBJ1-1; no clear D gene. Germline V gives CDR1 SGHAT, CDR2 FQDESV (reference sequence). Trimming took off 3 bases at V and 0 bases at J, with 5 bases between the two ends. CDR3 length: 13 residues. CDR3 in DNA: TGTGCCAGCAGCTTCGACCTGAACACTGAAGCTTTCTTT. It specifies CASSFDLNTEAFF.

Of note for this clonotype: A much larger clone differs by one base, so this may be a read error. Lacking the conserved final phenylalanine or tryptophan, this CDR3 likely reflects a read error. It is unclear where the CDR3 begins or ends on the DNA, so no DNA is shown, and the CDR3 is as TCRdb lists it. V is TRBV20-1 and J is TRBJ2-3. Germline CDR1 reads DFQATT; CDR2 reads SNEGSKA (reference sequence). The CDR3 spans 11 residues, counting both ends. CDR3 sequence: CSARDPPAEYI.

This clonotype was recorded many times. V gene TRBV2 combines with J gene TRBJ2-2, with a possible D match to TRBD1 (5 bases). Between the trimmed V and J ends, which lost 3 bases and 6 bases, there was a span of 5 bases. This CDR3 has 12 amino acids. Germline V CDR1 and CDR2: SNHLY, FYNNEI. The CDR3 bases are TGTGCCAGCAGTGACAGGGCCGGGGAGCTGTTTTTT. Amino acid sequence: CASSDRAGELFF.

This rearrangement joins TRBV14 to TRBJ2-2; D possibly corresponds to TRBD1 (5 bases). Trimming pared 2 bases from V and 2 bases from J, leaving 9 bases between. The germline V gene has CDR1 SGHDN and CDR2 FVKESK. The CDR3 length is 15 residues. CDR3 DNA: TGTGCCAGCAGCCAATGGGGCATAAACACCGGGGAGCTGTTTTTT. This translates into CASSQWGINTGELFF.